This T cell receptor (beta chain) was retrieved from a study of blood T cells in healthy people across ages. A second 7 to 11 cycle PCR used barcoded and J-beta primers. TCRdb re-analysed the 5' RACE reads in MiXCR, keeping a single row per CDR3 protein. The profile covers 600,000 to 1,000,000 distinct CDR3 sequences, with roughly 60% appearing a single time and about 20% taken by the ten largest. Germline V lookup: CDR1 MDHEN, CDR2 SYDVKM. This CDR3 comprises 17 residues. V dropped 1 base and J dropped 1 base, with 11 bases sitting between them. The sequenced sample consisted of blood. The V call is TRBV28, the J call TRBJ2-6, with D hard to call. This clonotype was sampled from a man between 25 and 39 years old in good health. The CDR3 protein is CASSLSMAGSGANVLTF. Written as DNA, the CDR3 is TGTGCCAGCAGTTTATCTATGGCCGGGTCTGGGGCCAACGTCCTGACTTTC.